Described below is a single TCR beta chain sequence and its context. Antigen: not known. With 4 bases removed from V and 5 bases from J, the gap between germline ends came to 8 bases. Germline CDR1 is SGHDT and CDR2 is YYEEEE. CDR3 length: 12 amino acids. The sample is drawn from a study of shared clonotypes between healthy human individuals. Study outcomes and limitations: Collection of samples was limited to blood; tissue repertoires likely differ. The represented genetic and exposure-history diversity was limited by the small number of donors.

Every donor, a Caucasian adult, lived in Nashville, Tennessee. Clones were read by immunoSEQ multiplex PCR, and TCRdb kept only the in-frame ones, dropping some. The sample records 2 million to 2.5 million clones, roughly 95% being singletons. The clonotype comes from a man aged 18 to 29 in good health. Sequenced input: naive CD4+ T cells sorted from blood. Subset defined: CD45RA+ positively selected. V gene TRBV5-6 combines with J gene TRBJ2-3; D remains unclear. This CDR3 reads CASSVPGDTQYF. Written as DNA, the CDR3 is TGTGCCAGCAGCGTCCCGGGAGATACGCAGTATTTT.